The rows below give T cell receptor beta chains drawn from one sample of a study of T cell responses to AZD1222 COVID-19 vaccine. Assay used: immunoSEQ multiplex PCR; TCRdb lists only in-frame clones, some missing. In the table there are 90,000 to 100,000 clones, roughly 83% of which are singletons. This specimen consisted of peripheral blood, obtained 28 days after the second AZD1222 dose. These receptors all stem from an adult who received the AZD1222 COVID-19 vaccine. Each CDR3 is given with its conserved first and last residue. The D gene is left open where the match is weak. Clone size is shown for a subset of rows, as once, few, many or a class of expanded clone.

cdr3_nt: TGTGCCAGCAGTTATGAATCAGGTTTGGGTTGGCTGTTTTTT
cdr3_aa: CASSYESGLGWLFF
d_call: NA
v_call: TRBV28
j_call: TRBJ2-2
clone_size: NA

cdr3_nt: TGTGCCTGTCGACGGGACAGGCCCTATGGCTACACCTTC
cdr3_aa: CACRRDRPYGYTF
d_call: TRBD1
v_call: TRBV30
j_call: TRBJ1-2
clone_size: NA

cdr3_nt: TGTGCTAGTGTTGAGGGGTTGAACACTGAAGCTTTCTTT
cdr3_aa: CASVEGLNTEAFF
d_call: NA
v_call: TRBV12-5
j_call: TRBJ1-1
clone_size: NA

cdr3_nt: TGTGCCAGCAGTCGCGGGTCAGGGAGCTCCTACGAGCAGTACTTC
cdr3_aa: CASSRGSGSSYEQYF
d_call: NA
v_call: TRBV2
j_call: TRBJ2-7
clone_size: NA

cdr3_nt: TGTGCCAGCAGCTTTTCCAGCCCCGGCACAGATACGCAGTATTTT
cdr3_aa: CASSFSSPGTDTQYF
d_call: NA
v_call: TRBV7-9
j_call: TRBJ2-3
clone_size: once

cdr3_nt: TGCGCCAGCAGCTTGGGTGGTCTAGCAGGCTACGAGCAGTACTTC
cdr3_aa: CASSLGGLAGYEQYF
d_call: NA
v_call: TRBV5-1
j_call: TRBJ2-7
clone_size: few

cdr3_nt: TGCGCCAGCAGCCAACAAGGACAGGGGGAGACCCAGTACTTC
cdr3_aa: CASSQQGQGETQYF
d_call: TRBD1
v_call: TRBV4-1
j_call: TRBJ2-5
clone_size: NA

cdr3_nt: TGTGCCAGCAGCCGGACAGGGGGAGGCAGAAACACCATATATTTT
cdr3_aa: CASSRTGGGRNTIYF
d_call: TRBD1
v_call: TRBV6-2/TRBV6-3
j_call: TRBJ1-3
clone_size: NA

cdr3_nt: TGTGCCAGCTCACCACAAGGGAAGAATAATTCACCCCTCCACTTT
cdr3_aa: CASSPQGKNNSPLHF
d_call: NA
v_call: TRBV18
j_call: TRBJ1-6
clone_size: NA

cdr3_nt: TGCGCCAGCGGAGGGGTGGAGCAGTACTTC
cdr3_aa: CASGGVEQYF
d_call: NA
v_call: TRBV10-2
j_call: TRBJ2-7
clone_size: few

cdr3_nt: TGTGCCTTAGCCGGGACAGGGGCCATCCAAGAGACCCAGTACTTC
cdr3_aa: CALAGTGAIQETQYF
d_call: TRBD1
v_call: TRBV30
j_call: TRBJ2-5
clone_size: once

cdr3_nt: TGTGCCAGTAACCGGGACAGGGGATTGAACTATGGCTACACCTTC
cdr3_aa: CASNRDRGLNYGYTF
d_call: TRBD1
v_call: TRBV19
j_call: TRBJ1-2
clone_size: NA

cdr3_nt: TGTGCCAGCAGTTATTCCGGTGGAAACACCATATATTTT
cdr3_aa: CASSYSGGNTIYF
d_call: NA
v_call: TRBV6-5
j_call: TRBJ1-3
clone_size: NA

cdr3_nt: TGCAGTGCTAGTTTATTGGGCAGGGGCCGGTCGGGCTACACCTTC
cdr3_aa: CSASLLGRGRSGYTF
d_call: NA
v_call: TRBV20-1
j_call: TRBJ1-2
clone_size: NA

cdr3_nt: TGTGCCAGCAGCCAAGTAGTAGACCTGACCTACGAGCAGTACTTC
cdr3_aa: CASSQVVDLTYEQYF
d_call: NA
v_call: TRBV3-1/TRBV3-2
j_call: TRBJ2-7
clone_size: NA

cdr3_nt: TGTGCCAGCAGCCCGGGTACAGGGGGGGGTAATTCACCCCTCCACTTT
cdr3_aa: CASSPGTGGGNSPLHF
d_call: TRBD1
v_call: TRBV11-3
j_call: TRBJ1-6
clone_size: NA

cdr3_nt: TGTGCCAGCAGTTTCAGGGGGCAGATCAACACTGAAGCTTTCTTT
cdr3_aa: CASSFRGQINTEAFF
d_call: TRBD1
v_call: TRBV6-2/TRBV6-3
j_call: TRBJ1-1
clone_size: NA

cdr3_nt: TGTGCCAGCAGCTTGTTATTGGTGAGGGCGCTAGACTCTGGAAACACCATATATTTT
cdr3_aa: CASSLLLVRALDSGNTIYF
d_call: NA
v_call: TRBV5-6
j_call: TRBJ1-3
clone_size: NA

cdr3_nt: TGTGCCAGCAGCCCAGGACAGGGGAGTTCACCCCTCCACTTT
cdr3_aa: CASSPGQGSSPLHF
d_call: TRBD1
v_call: TRBV5-6
j_call: TRBJ1-6
clone_size: NA

cdr3_nt: TGTGCCAGCAGCCAACTAGCGGGGGAAGAGACCCAGTACTTC
cdr3_aa: CASSQLAGEETQYF
d_call: TRBD2
v_call: TRBV7-2
j_call: TRBJ2-5
clone_size: NA

cdr3_nt: TGCGCCAGCAGGGAAACAGGGTGGTTTGGCTACAATGAGCAGTTCTTC
cdr3_aa: CASRETGWFGYNEQFF
d_call: NA
v_call: TRBV23-1
j_call: TRBJ2-1
clone_size: NA

cdr3_nt: TGTGCCACCTCAGGGGAAACTAATGAAAAACTGTTTTTT
cdr3_aa: CATSGETNEKLFF
d_call: NA
v_call: TRBV6-5
j_call: TRBJ1-4
clone_size: NA

cdr3_nt: TGTGCCAGCAGTGAATCCGGGACAGGCAACTACGAGCAGTACTTC
cdr3_aa: CASSESGTGNYEQYF
d_call: TRBD1
v_call: TRBV25-1
j_call: TRBJ2-7
clone_size: NA

cdr3_nt: TGTGCCAGCAGCTCCCCCTTGGCTGGAAACACCATATATTTT
cdr3_aa: CASSSPLAGNTIYF
d_call: NA
v_call: TRBV6-5
j_call: TRBJ1-3
clone_size: NA

cdr3_nt: TGTGCCAGCAGCTTAGGGACTAGCGGGGGGACAGATACGCAGTATTTT
cdr3_aa: CASSLGTSGGTDTQYF
d_call: TRBD2
v_call: TRBV7-6
j_call: TRBJ2-3
clone_size: NA

cdr3_nt: TGTGCCAGCAGCTTAGCGCGGGACAGGGGGCGCAGGTCCGACGAGCAGTACTTC
cdr3_aa: CASSLARDRGRRSDEQYF
d_call: TRBD1
v_call: TRBV7-6
j_call: TRBJ2-7
clone_size: NA

cdr3_nt: TGTGCCAGCAGTTCCACAGGGAGGGGCTACACCTTC
cdr3_aa: CASSSTGRGYTF
d_call: NA
v_call: TRBV27
j_call: TRBJ1-2
clone_size: NA

cdr3_nt: TGTGCCAGCTCACCGGGCAGGGGATCTAGTCAGCCCCAGCATTTT
cdr3_aa: CASSPGRGSSQPQHF
d_call: NA
v_call: TRBV18
j_call: TRBJ1-5
clone_size: NA

cdr3_nt: TGTGCCAGCAGCCCTTGGGACACTCCCTACGAAAAACTGTTTTTT
cdr3_aa: CASSPWDTPYEKLFF
d_call: NA
v_call: TRBV9
j_call: TRBJ1-4
clone_size: NA

cdr3_nt: TGTGCCAGCAGCGTAGGAGGGGGCAAAAACATTCAGTACTTC
cdr3_aa: CASSVGGGKNIQYF
d_call: NA
v_call: TRBV9
j_call: TRBJ2-4
clone_size: NA

cdr3_nt: TGTGCCAGCAGCCAAGATAACAGGGGAAACACTGAAGCTTTCTTT
cdr3_aa: CASSQDNRGNTEAFF
d_call: TRBD1
v_call: TRBV3-1/TRBV3-2
j_call: TRBJ1-1
clone_size: NA

cdr3_nt: TGTGCCAGCAGCAACCGGGACACTCTTACCTACGAGCAGTACTTC
cdr3_aa: CASSNRDTLTYEQYF
d_call: NA
v_call: TRBV3-1/TRBV3-2
j_call: TRBJ2-7
clone_size: NA

cdr3_nt: TGTGCCACCAGCAGACCCGACAGGGGCACTGAAGCTTTCTTT
cdr3_aa: CATSRPDRGTEAFF
d_call: TRBD1
v_call: TRBV15
j_call: TRBJ1-1
clone_size: NA

cdr3_nt: TGTGTCAGCAGTTTATTCAGGGTCGGTACCGGGGAGCTGTTTTTT
cdr3_aa: CVSSLFRVGTGELFF
d_call: NA
v_call: TRBV27
j_call: TRBJ2-2
clone_size: NA

cdr3_nt: TGTGCCAGTACCTCACGTTGGACAGAAGATGGCTACACCTTC
cdr3_aa: CASTSRWTEDGYTF
d_call: NA
v_call: TRBV19
j_call: TRBJ1-2
clone_size: once

cdr3_nt: TGTGCCAGCAGCTACGGACAGAGCATCAATCAGCCCCAGCATTTT
cdr3_aa: CASSYGQSINQPQHF
d_call: NA
v_call: TRBV3-1/TRBV3-2
j_call: TRBJ1-5
clone_size: few

cdr3_nt: TGTGCCAGCAGTTATGGACTAGCGGGGGGGCTTGGCTACAATGAGCAGTTCTTC
cdr3_aa: CASSYGLAGGLGYNEQFF
d_call: TRBD2
v_call: TRBV27
j_call: TRBJ2-1
clone_size: NA

cdr3_nt: TGTGCCAGCAGCCGCATAGCGGGGGAGGCCTACGAGCAGTACTTC
cdr3_aa: CASSRIAGEAYEQYF
d_call: TRBD2
v_call: TRBV7-3
j_call: TRBJ2-7
clone_size: NA

cdr3_nt: TGTGCCAGCAGCTTTGGGATTGGTGATACGCAGTATTTT
cdr3_aa: CASSFGIGDTQYF
d_call: NA
v_call: TRBV7-3
j_call: TRBJ2-3
clone_size: NA

cdr3_nt: TGTGCCAGCAGTGAAACTAGCGGGGGCCGAACAGATACGCAGTATTTT
cdr3_aa: CASSETSGGRTDTQYF
d_call: TRBD2
v_call: TRBV6-1
j_call: TRBJ2-3
clone_size: NA

cdr3_nt: TGTGCCAGCAGTTCCGGACAGGGCTTACGTGAGACCCAGTACTTC
cdr3_aa: CASSSGQGLRETQYF
d_call: TRBD1
v_call: TRBV5-4
j_call: TRBJ2-5
clone_size: NA

cdr3_nt: TGTGCCAGCAGTTTATCCCCAATTTCACCCCTCCACTTT
cdr3_aa: CASSLSPISPLHF
d_call: NA
v_call: TRBV27
j_call: TRBJ1-6
clone_size: NA

cdr3_nt: TGTGCCACCAGACGGGACAGCTCCTACGAGCAGTACTTC
cdr3_aa: CATRRDSSYEQYF
d_call: TRBD1
v_call: TRBV15
j_call: TRBJ2-7
clone_size: NA

cdr3_nt: TGTGCCAGCAGCCTCCTCGCCCGTAGTCGCGAGCAGTACTTC
cdr3_aa: CASSLLARSREQYF
d_call: NA
v_call: TRBV7-2
j_call: TRBJ2-7
clone_size: NA

cdr3_nt: TGTGCCAGCAGCTTGGCACAGCAAAGCAATCAGCCCCAGCATTTT
cdr3_aa: CASSLAQQSNQPQHF
d_call: NA
v_call: TRBV5-8
j_call: TRBJ1-5
clone_size: NA

cdr3_nt: TGTGCCAGCAGCTTAGGAACGTTAGCGAGTAGCACAGATACGCAGTATTTT
cdr3_aa: CASSLGTLASSTDTQYF
d_call: NA
v_call: TRBV7-8
j_call: TRBJ2-3
clone_size: NA

cdr3_nt: TGTGCCAGCAGCGAAACTAGCGGGAGTAACACCGGGGAGCTGTTTTTT
cdr3_aa: CASSETSGSNTGELFF
d_call: TRBD2
v_call: TRBV9
j_call: TRBJ2-2
clone_size: NA

cdr3_nt: TGTGCCAGCAGCTTAGAACAGGGGGCGAGGGAGACCCAGTACTTC
cdr3_aa: CASSLEQGARETQYF
d_call: TRBD1
v_call: TRBV7-9
j_call: TRBJ2-5
clone_size: NA

cdr3_nt: TGTGCCAGCAGCACCGCGAGAGAGCAGTACTTC
cdr3_aa: CASSTAREQYF
d_call: NA
v_call: TRBV7-9
j_call: TRBJ2-7
clone_size: NA

cdr3_nt: TGTGCCAGCAGCCTCTTCGACCAAACTGAAGCTTTCTTT
cdr3_aa: CASSLFDQTEAFF
d_call: NA
v_call: TRBV5-5
j_call: TRBJ1-1
clone_size: NA

cdr3_nt: TGTGCCAGCAGTTTATTCCCGCCCGTCACAGGGGACACTGAAGCTTTCTTT
cdr3_aa: CASSLFPPVTGDTEAFF
d_call: TRBD1
v_call: TRBV27
j_call: TRBJ1-1
clone_size: NA

cdr3_nt: TGTGCCAGCAGCTCCCAGTCCTTTTCCCAGCCCCAGCATTTT
cdr3_aa: CASSSQSFSQPQHF
d_call: NA
v_call: TRBV7-2
j_call: TRBJ1-5
clone_size: NA

cdr3_nt: TGTGCCAGTGGCCGGGACATGGGGCAAGAGACCCAGTACTTC
cdr3_aa: CASGRDMGQETQYF
d_call: NA
v_call: TRBV19
j_call: TRBJ2-5
clone_size: once

cdr3_nt: TGTGCCAGTAACGGATTAGCAGCCCGCCGGGAGCTGTTTTTT
cdr3_aa: CASNGLAARRELFF
d_call: NA
v_call: TRBV19
j_call: TRBJ2-2
clone_size: once

cdr3_nt: TGTGCCTGGAGTCTCCAACTACTCCGCCCTTTCTTT
cdr3_aa: CAWSLQLLRPFF
d_call: NA
v_call: TRBV30
j_call: TRBJ1-1
clone_size: NA

cdr3_nt: TGTGCCAGCAGCTTAGCTCACAATGAGCAGTTCTTC
cdr3_aa: CASSLAHNEQFF
d_call: NA
v_call: TRBV11-2
j_call: TRBJ2-1
clone_size: many